The clone carrying this T cell receptor beta chain was found many times. The CDR3 spans 12 residues. Germline lookup yields CDR1 SQVTM and CDR2 ANQGSEA. The data originate from a study of regulatory T cells in long-lasting Graves disease. Sequencing libraries for TCR beta were prepared with iRepertoire HTBI primers and Arm-PCR of CDR3 regions. TCRdb redid the calling of the multiplex PCR reads with MiXCR, one entry per CDR3 protein. The sample yields hundreds of thousands of distinct CDR3 sequences, 16% seen once. Time point specified: newly diagnosed GD, antithyroid drugs for less than 3 months. The authors made the TCR library using RNA they extracted from PBMCs. The sample was also linked to a second study, of T cells in Graves' hyperthyroidism and ophthalmopathy. From that paper: Researchers report that a 13 V-J model separated ophthalmopathy from stable hyperthyroidism.

The input for sequencing was peripheral blood mononuclear cells (PBMCs), taken at new diagnosis, from a patient treated with antithyroid drugs. This receptor was obtained from a woman in her 30s with Graves disease. The chain combines TRBV29-1 with TRBJ2-7; TRBD2 is a possible D gene (5 bases). The CDR3 spells CSAWRSSYEQYF. The CDR3 coding sequence is TGCAGTGCTTGGAGGTCCTCCTACGAGCAGTACTTC.